This record covers a single TCR beta chain. Original processing methods: Quantification of nucleated cells was approximated via reference gene primer amplification. Sequencing used immunoSEQ multiplex PCR; TCRdb keeps in-frame clones, though not all of them. Clone size and V and J calls were adopted from that table, with D and trimming inferred from the DNA. This table holds around 230,000 clones, approximately 80% found once. The entry originates in a study of blood T cell repertoires in COVID-19. CDR1 is LNHDA and CDR2 is SQIVND in the germline V gene (reference sequence). CDR3 size: 14 residues. V lost 6 bases and J 2 bases, leaving 13 bases between the germline ends.

This chain links TRBV19 with TRBJ1-2; D is uncertain. Sequenced: peripheral blood. The sequence was collected from a man aged 35 to 55 who had recovered from COVID-19. The CDR3 reads CASRENGGNYGYTF. The CDR3 DNA follows: TGTGCCAGTAGGGAGAACGGAGGAAACTATGGCTACACCTTC.